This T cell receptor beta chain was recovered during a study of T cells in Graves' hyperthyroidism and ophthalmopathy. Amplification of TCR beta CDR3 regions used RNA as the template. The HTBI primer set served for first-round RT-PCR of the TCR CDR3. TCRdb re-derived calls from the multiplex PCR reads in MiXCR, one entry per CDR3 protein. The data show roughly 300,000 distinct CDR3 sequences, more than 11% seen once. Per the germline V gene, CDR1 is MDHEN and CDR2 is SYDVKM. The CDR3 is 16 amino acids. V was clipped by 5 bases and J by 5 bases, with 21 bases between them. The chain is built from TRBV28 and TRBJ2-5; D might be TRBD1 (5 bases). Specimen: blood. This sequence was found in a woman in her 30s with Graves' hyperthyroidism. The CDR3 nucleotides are TGTGCCAGCAGTCCCCAGACAGCGCATTTAACGGAGACCCAGTACTTC. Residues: CASSPQTAHLTETQYF.